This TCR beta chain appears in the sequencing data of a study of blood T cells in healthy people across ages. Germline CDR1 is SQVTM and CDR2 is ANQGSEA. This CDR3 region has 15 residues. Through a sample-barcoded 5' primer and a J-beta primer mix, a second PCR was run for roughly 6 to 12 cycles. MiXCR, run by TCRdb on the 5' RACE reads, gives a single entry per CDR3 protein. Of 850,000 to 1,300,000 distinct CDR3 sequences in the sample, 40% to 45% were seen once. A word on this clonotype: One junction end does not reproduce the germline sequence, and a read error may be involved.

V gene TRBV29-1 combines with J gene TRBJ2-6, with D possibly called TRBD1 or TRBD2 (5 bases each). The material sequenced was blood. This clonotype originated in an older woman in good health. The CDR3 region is CSVELGVSGANILTF. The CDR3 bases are TGCAGCGTTGAGTTGGGGGTCTCTGGGGCCAACATCCTGACTTTC.